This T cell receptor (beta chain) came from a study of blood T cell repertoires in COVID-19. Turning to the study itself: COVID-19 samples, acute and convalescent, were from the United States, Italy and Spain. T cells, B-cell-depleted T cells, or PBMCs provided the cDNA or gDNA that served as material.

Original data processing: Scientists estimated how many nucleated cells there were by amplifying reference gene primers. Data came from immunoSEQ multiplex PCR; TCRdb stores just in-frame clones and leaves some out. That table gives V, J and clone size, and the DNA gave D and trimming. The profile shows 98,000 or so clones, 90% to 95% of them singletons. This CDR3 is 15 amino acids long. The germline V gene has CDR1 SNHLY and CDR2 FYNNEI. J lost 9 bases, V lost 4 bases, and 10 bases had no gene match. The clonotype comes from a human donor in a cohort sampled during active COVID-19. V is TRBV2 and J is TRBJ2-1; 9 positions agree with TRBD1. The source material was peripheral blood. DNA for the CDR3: TGTGCCAGCAGTGCGGACAGGGGAGGAGGGGGTGAGCAGTTCTTC. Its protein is CASSADRGGGGEQFF.